The source of this T cell receptor (beta chain) is a study of immune evolution from preneoplasia to lung adenocarcinoma. Libraries were prepared by immunoSEQ multiplex PCR; TCRdb keeps only in-frame clonotypes and omits some of them. Here the sample spans over 5,000 clones, about four fifths being singletons. Study-wide results and caveats: Normal lung had the highest top T cell clone frequencies.

Turning to this clone: Its specificity is not known.

Resections took place in Japan or China from the mid-2010s to the late 2010s. This receptor was identified in a person aged 45-69 years with lung adenocarcinoma. The sample comprised FFPE normal lung tissue adjacent to the tumor.

The CDR3: CAVGTGLDTQYF. The CDR3 nucleotides are TGTGCCGTGGGGACAGGGTTAGATACGCAGTATTTT. The V and J genes are TRBV25-1 and TRBJ2-3; TRBD1 agrees at 9 bases. The V segment lost 11 bases and the J segment 5 bases; nucleotides outside the gene matches: 5. Germline V gene lookup returns CDR1 MGHDK and CDR2 SYGVNS. There are 12 residues in the CDR3.